This entry lists 26 T cell receptor beta chains sequenced from one sample in a study of radiation and T cells in renal cell carcinoma. Time point reported: blood 4 weeks post-SBRT, at nephrectomy. Specified treatment: 15 Gy SBRT to primary tumor, nephrectomy 4 weeks later. Using immunoSEQ multiplex PCR, the repertoire was profiled, and TCRdb retains in-frame clones only, with some absent. The sample includes about 77,000 clones, 83% of them seen just once. The sequencing here drew on blood, taken from a patient whose treatment included radiotherapy and nephrectomy. These receptors all come from a woman in her sixties with renal cell carcinoma.

In DNA, the CDR3 is TGTGCCAGCAAGGTAGATACGGACACTGAAGCTTTCTTT. Translated, it gives CASKVDTDTEAFF. The chain employs TRBV2 and TRBJ1-1; D is undetermined. V gave up 7 bases and J gave up 3 bases, with 12 bases separating them. Looked up from germline, CDR1 is SNHLY and CDR2 is FYNNEI. The CDR3 contains 13 residues.

The chain uses TRBV27 and TRBJ2-1; D perhaps matches TRBD1 (5 bases). The CDR3 consists of 15 residues. The germline V gene has CDR1 MNHEY and CDR2 SMNVEV (reference sequence). V dropped 2 bases and J dropped 3 bases, with 11 bases sitting between them. CDR3 loop: CASSLTGPGYNEQFF. The CDR3, as DNA: TGTGCCAGCAGTTTAACAGGCCCCGGCTACAATGAGCAGTTCTTC.

V gene TRBV6-1 combines with J gene TRBJ2-1, with 11 bases aligning to TRBD2. V shed 2 bases and J 10 bases; nucleotides not matched to a gene: 7. CDR1 is MNHNS and CDR2 is SASEGT in the germline V gene. The CDR3 extends over 15 amino acids. This CDR3 is CASSEWGRLAGEQFF. CDR3 bases: TGTGCCAGCAGTGAATGGGGGAGACTAGCGGGGGAGCAGTTCTTC.

This clone was seen just once. The chain recombines TRBV27 with TRBJ1-6; D is unresolved. This CDR3 is built from 16 residues. The V and J ends lost 4 bases and 8 bases respectively, with 18 bases between them. Germline CDR1 is MNHEY and CDR2 is SMNVEV (reference sequence). This CDR3 reads CASSSSTRPADSPLHF. In nucleotides, the CDR3 is TGTGCCAGCAGTTCCTCGACCCGGCCAGCCGATTCACCCCTCCACTTT.

The chain carries TRBV6-5 and TRBJ1-2; possible D gene TRBD1, 5 bases. This CDR3 contains 13 residues. CDR1 and CDR2 (germline): MNHEY, SVGAGI. V was clipped by 5 bases and J by 7 bases, with 14 bases between them. This CDR3 is CASSLTQGVGYTF. The CDR3 DNA reads TGTGCCAGCAGTCTGACCCAGGGAGTTGGCTACACCTTC.

This sequence joins TRBV15 and TRBJ1-2; D might be TRBD1 (5 bases). The V end lost 0 bases, the J end lost 4 bases, and 12 bases lay between the germline ends. Germline V gene sequence: CDR1 LNHNV, CDR2 YYDKDF (reference sequence). This CDR3 region has 15 residues. CDR3 sequence: CATSRDIGAGYGYTF. CDR3 coding DNA: TGTGCCACCAGCAGAGATATCGGGGCAGGCTATGGCTACACCTTC.

The gene calls are TRBV5-1 and TRBJ1-4, with D possibly being TRBD1 (6 bases). Germline CDR1 SGHRS, CDR2 YFSETQ. Trimming pared 5 bases from V and 6 bases from J, leaving 17 bases between. The CDR3 is 15 amino acids. Written as DNA, the CDR3 is TGCGCCAGCAGGCGGGGTGACAGGCACGATGAAAAACTGTTTTTT. As protein: CASRRGDRHDEKLFF. The full variable domain, its missing parts supplied by reference TRBV5-1 and TRBJ1-4, is KAGVTQTPRYLIKTRGQQVTLSCSPISGHRSVSWYQQTPGQGLQFLFEYFSETQRNKGNFPGRFSGRQFSNSRSEMNVSTLELGDSALYLCASRRGDRHDEKLFFGSGTQLSVL.

The CDR3 DNA follows: TGTGCCAGCAGTGAAGCCAATCAACTCGGGGGTAATGAAAAACTGTTTTTT. Amino acids: CASSEANQLGGNEKLFF. V and J are TRBV6-1 and TRBJ1-4; a possible D gene is TRBD1 (5 bases). The CDR3 is 17 amino acids. V lost 0 bases and J lost 4, with 15 bases in between. Germline V gives CDR1 MNHNS, CDR2 SASEGT.

The chain carries TRBV6-5 and TRBJ2-5; no clear D gene. The CDR3 consists of 11 residues. The germline V and J ends were trimmed by 11 bases and 5 bases, with 12 bases remaining between them. CDR1 MNHEY and CDR2 SVGAGI come from the germline V gene. The CDR3 here is CASSGGETQYF. CDR3 nucleotides: TGTGCCTCGTCCGGTGGTGAGACCCAGTACTTC.

About this clone: In the same sample, other DNA sequences code for this CDR3. The rearrangement uses TRBV27 and TRBJ2-7; 10 nucleotides agree with TRBD2. Trimming removed 6 bases from V and 4 bases from J; junction bases left unmatched: 3. Germline CDR1 MNHEY, CDR2 SMNVEV (reference sequence). The CDR3 sequence is 13 residues long. The chain's CDR3 is CASRLAGPYEQYF. The CDR3 coding sequence is TGTGCCAGCAGACTAGCGGGACCATACGAGCAGTACTTC.

The chain is built from TRBV27 and TRBJ1-1, with D unclear. Germline V gene sequence: CDR1 MNHEY, CDR2 SMNVEV (reference sequence). Trimming shortened V by 1 base and J by 4 bases, and 13 bases separated the two germline ends. The CDR3 spans 15 residues. The CDR3 DNA reads TGTGCCAGCAGTTTATTCGGGGTAGGAGGCACTGAAGCTTTCTTT. Translated, it gives CASSLFGVGGTEAFF.

This chain connects TRBV19 to TRBJ1-2, with 8 bases matching TRBD1. V trimming: 9 bases; J trimming: 4 bases; junction bases outside the gene matches: 10. Germline V gene lookup returns CDR1 LNHDA and CDR2 SQIVND (reference sequence). This CDR3 has 14 amino acids. The CDR3 loop is CASRGSGQVYGYTF. CDR3 sequence (DNA): TGTGCCAGCCGGGGTTCGGGACAGGTCTATGGCTACACCTTC. The whole variable domain, remainder taken from reference TRBV19 and TRBJ1-2, is DGGITQSPKYLFRKEGQNVTLSCEQNLNHDAMYWYRQDPGQGLRLIYYSQIVNDFQKGDIAEGYSVSREKKESFPLTVTSAQKNPTAFYLCASRGSGQVYGYTFGSGTRLTVV.

This clone was observed once. The chain carries TRBV4-1 and TRBJ2-3, with 15 nucleotides matching TRBD2. V was clipped by 3 bases and J by 0 bases; unmatched bases: 7. Per germline, CDR1 MGHRA and CDR2 YSYEKL. CDR3 length: 19 amino acids. This CDR3 reads CASSQGLAGGVASTDTQYF. The CDR3, as DNA: TGCGCCAGCAGCCAGGGACTAGCGGGGGGCGTTGCTAGCACAGATACGCAGTATTTT.

This clone was observed once. This chain connects TRBV7-9 to TRBJ1-3; D is ambiguous. Trimming shortened V by 3 bases and J by 0 bases, and 9 bases separated the two germline ends. In germline, CDR1 is SEHNR, CDR2 FQNEAQ (reference sequence). This CDR3 is 15 amino acids long. The CDR3 reads CASSLLDNSGNTIYF. The CDR3 DNA reads TGTGCCAGCAGCTTGCTGGATAACTCTGGAAACACCATATATTTT.

J is TRBJ2-5 and V is TRBV11-2; TRBD2 matches at 14 bases. With 3 bases clipped from V and 2 bases from J, the junction kept 5 bases outside the gene matches. CDR1 is SGHAT and CDR2 is FQNNGV in the germline V gene. CDR3 length: 17 amino acids. The CDR3 sequence is CASSFLTSGGAQETQYF. In DNA, the CDR3 is TGTGCCAGCAGCTTCCTGACTAGCGGGGGGGCACAAGAGACCCAGTACTTC. Based on the CDR3 plus reference TRBV11-2 and TRBJ2-5, the full variable domain is EAGVAQSPRYKIIEKRQSVAFWCNPISGHATLYWYQQILGQGPKLLIQFQNNGVVDDSQLPKDRFSAERLKGVDSTLKIQPAKLEDSAVYLCASSFLTSGGAQETQYFGPGTRLLVL.

This chain connects TRBV7-2 to TRBJ2-5, with 8 bases identical to TRBD2. This CDR3 has 11 residues. J was trimmed by 7 bases and V by 9 bases; bases with no gene match: 4. Germline CDR1 is SGHTA and CDR2 is FQGNSA. The CDR3 sequence: CASDGGGTQYF. CDR3 coding DNA: TGTGCCAGTGACGGGGGGGGGACCCAGTACTTC.

The J gene is TRBJ2-5, the V gene TRBV7-9; D ambiguous. The germline CDR1 and CDR2 sequences are SEHNR and FQNEAQ (reference sequence). The V gene lost 0 bases and the J gene lost 7 bases, with 12 bases spanning the gap. CDR3 length: 14 amino acids. The CDR3 reads CASSLAEERRTQYF. The CDR3 region has the DNA TGTGCCAGCAGCTTAGCGGAAGAGAGGAGGACCCAGTACTTC.

The V and J genes are TRBV4-1 and TRBJ2-7; D perhaps matches TRBD1 (7 bases). V was cut by 7 bases and J by 6 bases, with 10 bases left in between. The germline gives CDR1 MGHRA, CDR2 YSYEKL. This CDR3 is 11 amino acids long. CDR3 coding DNA: TGCGCCAGCACCCAGGGGGGCGAGCAGTACTTC. Translating it yields CASTQGGEQYF.

This chain joins TRBV20-1 and TRBJ1-2; D unclear. Per germline, CDR1 DFQATT and CDR2 SNEGSKA (reference sequence). Trimming took off 3 bases at V and 9 bases at J, with 5 bases between the two ends. There are 9 residues in the CDR3. The CDR3 loop is CSASESYTF. The DNA of the CDR3 is TGCAGTGCTAGCGAGAGCTACACCTTC.

The CDR3 is CASLTQRTARFPAPGADTQYF. The CDR3 nucleotides are TGTGCCAGCCTCACCCAGCGGACAGCCCGGTTCCCAGCCCCCGGGGCAGATACGCAGTATTTT. The genes are TRBV21-1 and TRBJ2-3; the D call in the table, TRBD1, was not verified against the DNA. TRBV21-1 is a pseudogene segment. CDR3 size: 21 residues.

The chain joins TRBV28 to TRBJ2-7; 8 bases match TRBD1. J lost 2 bases, V lost 1 base, and 16 bases had no gene match. The CDR3 sequence is 19 residues long. The germline V gene has CDR1 MDHEN and CDR2 SYDVKM. CDR3 region: CASSLSIHRARGRPYEQYF. Written as DNA, the CDR3 is TGTGCCAGCAGTTTATCTATCCACAGGGCCAGGGGGCGCCCCTACGAGCAGTACTTC.

V is TRBV18 and J is TRBJ1-6; a possible D gene is TRBD1 (5 bases). The CDR3 contains 15 residues. Trimming left V 6 bases short and J 5 bases short, with 14 bases between. The germline V gene has CDR1 KGHSH and CDR2 LQKENI. The CDR3 loop reads CASSPGGGDNSPLHF. DNA of the CDR3: TGTGCCAGCTCGCCCGGAGGAGGGGATAATTCACCCCTCCACTTT. Full variable domain (outside the CDR3, taken from reference TRBV18 and TRBJ1-6): NAGVMQNPRHLVRRRGQEARLRCSPMKGHSHVYWYRQLPEEGLKFMVYLQKENIIDESGMPKERFSAEFPKEGPSILRIQQVVRGDSAAYFCASSPGGGDNSPLHFGNGTRLTVT.

The chain couples TRBV6-6 to TRBJ1-2; D uncertain. The length of the CDR3 is 15 residues. Germline V gene data show CDR1 as MNHNY and CDR2 as SVGAGI (reference sequence). V was pared by 0 bases and J by 5 bases, with 13 bases between. The CDR3 is CASSYSSRPEYGYTF. CDR3 coding DNA: TGTGCCAGCAGTTACTCGAGTAGGCCAGAGTATGGCTACACCTTC.

The rearrangement links TRBV5-4 to TRBJ1-6; D not certain. Looked up from germline, CDR1 is SGHNT and CDR2 is YYREEE (reference sequence). V was shortened by 4 bases and J by 5 bases, with 7 bases between the two germline ends. The CDR3 totals 13 residues. The CDR3 loop reads CASSRADNSPLHF. DNA for the CDR3: TGTGCCAGCAGCCGGGCCGATAATTCACCCCTCCACTTT. Filled out from reference TRBV5-4 and TRBJ1-6, the complete variable domain reads ETGVTQSPTHLIKTRGQQVTLRCSSQSGHNTVSWYQQALGQGPQFIFQYYREEENGRGNFPPRFSGLQFPNYSSELNVNALELDDSALYLCASSRADNSPLHFGNGTRLTVT.

The chain combines TRBV9 with TRBJ2-1; 8 nucleotides match TRBD1. CDR1 and CDR2 from the germline V gene are SGDLS and YYNGEE. This CDR3 has 14 amino acids. The V segment lost 3 bases and the J segment 6 bases; nucleotides outside the gene matches: 5. Here the CDR3 reads CASSASGGFNEQFF. The DNA for the CDR3 is TGTGCCAGCAGCGCCTCAGGGGGCTTCAATGAGCAGTTCTTC.

V gene TRBV30 combines with J gene TRBJ2-1; TRBD2 is a possible D gene (6 bases). Germline loops: CDR1 GTSNPN, CDR2 SVGIG (reference sequence). This CDR3 is built from 13 residues. Trimming removed 5 bases at V and 3 bases at J, with 11 bases between. DNA for the CDR3: TGTGCCTGGGCTAGCGCAAACTACAATGAGCAGTTCTTC. It codes for CAWASANYNEQFF.